Here is one T cell receptor (beta chain) with its context. The target antigen is unknown. The repertoire was sequenced with immunoSEQ multiplex PCR; TCRdb's copy has only in-frame clones and lacks some. Of 35,000 to 40,000 clones in the sample, 65% to 90% were seen once. The record originates from a study of OX40 agonist ivuxolimab in advanced cancers. Study results and caveats: A proportion of nonresponders additionally exhibited low normalized T-cell clonal expansion.

The ends were cut back, 4 bases at V and 11 bases at J, with 15 bases in the middle. Germline V gene lookup returns CDR1 SGHTA and CDR2 FQGNSA. The CDR3 sequence is 13 residues long. The sample consisted of CD4+ or CD8+ T cells sorted from blood, taken in a trial of the OX40 agonist ivuxolimab. The rearrangement links TRBV7-2 to TRBJ2-1; possibly TRBD2 for D (6 bases). This receptor was taken from an adult with an advanced solid tumor such as melanoma, head and neck, liver or kidney cancer. The CDR3 DNA reads TGTGCCAGCAGCTCCCTAGCGCGGACGCAGCAGTTCTTC. As protein: CASSSLARTQQFF. Full variable domain (missing parts from reference TRBV7-2 and TRBJ2-1): GAGVSQSPSNKVTEKGKDVELRCDPISGHTALYWYRQSLGQGLEFLIYFQGNSAPDKSGLPSDRFSAERTGGSVSTLTIQRTQQEDSAVYLCASSSLARTQQFFGPGTRLTVL.